These 8 T cell receptor beta chains were all obtained from the same sample, sequenced in a study of blood T cell repertoires in COVID-19. The method was immunoSEQ multiplex PCR; TCRdb's version includes in-frame clones alone and lacks a portion of them. Here the sample spans tens of thousands of clones, 90% being singletons. The sequencing sample was made of peripheral blood. These receptors were obtained from a middle-aged man with acute or convalescent COVID-19.

The gene calls are TRBV18 and TRBJ1-5, with D perhaps matching TRBD1 (5 bases). Germline CDR1 and CDR2: KGHSH and LQKENI. There are 15 residues in the CDR3. The ends were cut back, 4 bases at V and 5 bases at J, with 15 bases in the middle. CDR3 DNA sequence: TGTGCCAGCTCACGTCAAGGGGCGACCGATCAGCCCCAGCATTTT. Residues: CASSRQGATDQPQHF.

The V and J genes are TRBV18 and TRBJ1-1; possibly TRBD1 for D (6 bases). CDR1 and CDR2 from the germline V gene are KGHSH and LQKENI. V was trimmed by 7 bases and J by 0 bases, leaving 15 bases between them. This CDR3 has 15 residues. CDR3: CASFPYQGMNTEAFF. CDR3 coding DNA: TGTGCCAGCTTCCCTTACCAGGGGATGAACACTGAAGCTTTCTTT.

The chain has TRBV5-6 and TRBJ2-1; 8 bases are a match to TRBD2. The CDR3 contains 16 residues. Looked up from germline, CDR1 is SGHDT and CDR2 is YYEEEE. V shed 7 bases, J shed 7 bases, and the junction held 16 bases outside the gene matches. In nucleotides, the CDR3 is TGTGCCAGCGCGATGATCGCGGGAGGAGATGGTAATGAGCAGTTCTTC. Translating it yields CASAMIAGGDGNEQFF.

The chain has TRBV11-2 and TRBJ2-7, with a weak D call TRBD1 (6 bases). CDR1 is SGHAT, CDR2 FQNNGV, per germline. This CDR3 has 14 amino acids. Trimming shortened V by 5 bases and J by 1 base, and 12 bases separated the two germline ends. CDR3: CASSPGQPSYEQYF. The CDR3 nucleotides are TGTGCCAGCAGCCCTGGACAGCCATCCTACGAGCAGTACTTC.

The V gene is TRBV11-3, the J gene TRBJ2-1; TRBD1 is a possible D gene (5 bases). This CDR3 contains 14 residues. Trimming left V 0 bases short and J 7 bases short, with 10 bases between. Looked up from germline, CDR1 is SGHNT and CDR2 is YENEEA. The CDR3 DNA reads TGTGCCAGCAGCTTAGATCCAGGGTGGAATGAGCAGTTCTTC. Translating it yields CASSLDPGWNEQFF.

The J gene is TRBJ2-5, the V gene TRBV19, with D maybe TRBD2 (6 bases). The CDR3 covers 15 residues. CDR1 is LNHDA, CDR2 SQIVND, per germline (reference sequence). The V end was cut by 4 bases, the J end by 0 bases, with 12 bases between. The CDR3 DNA reads TGTGCCAGTAGTACCCCCGGGAGCCACCAAGAGACCCAGTACTTC. Encoded protein: CASSTPGSHQETQYF.

The chain carries TRBV23-1 and TRBJ2-5, with TRBD2 matching over 10 bases. TRBV23-1 is treated as an ORF (open reading frame) with a function not yet certain. The CDR3 runs 19 residues. The junction had 19 bases not matched to a gene; V was cut back by 4 bases and J by 5 bases. The CDR3 coding sequence is TGCGCCAGCAGTCCCCCATGGCCTAGCGGGGGCTCTTCCAGGGAGACCCAGTACTTC. Translating it yields CASSPPWPSGGSSRETQYF.

The chain has TRBV27 and TRBJ1-2, with D maybe TRBD1 (5 bases). Germline CDR1 and CDR2: MNHEY and SMNVEV (reference sequence). The CDR3 has 15 amino acids. With 6 bases removed from V and 7 bases from J, the gap between germline ends came to 21 bases. The CDR3 region is CASSPVGRVSSGYTF. CDR3 nucleotide sequence: TGTGCCAGCAGCCCCGTGGGCAGGGTGAGTTCTGGCTACACCTTC.